A single sample gave rise to the 30 T cell receptor beta chains below, sequenced in a study of metastatic and nonmetastatic thyroid tumors. Patients underwent thyroid surgery, and none had received any treatment before it. TCRdb re-clonotyped the PCR reads via MiXCR. The table shows approximately 17,000 clones, with over 20% occurring only once. The sequenced sample consisted of blood. The source of these receptors is a male donor with papillary thyroid cancer or a benign thyroid nodule (not recorded which). Some clones in this sample may be carry-over from other donors' samples.

This clone appeared many times. CDR3 residues: CAIRTGPQETQYF. Written as DNA, the CDR3 is TGTGCCATCAGGACAGGGCCTCAAGAGACCCAGTACTTC. This chain links TRBV10-3 with TRBJ2-5, with 7 bases fitting TRBD1. Germline values: CDR1 ENHRY, CDR2 SYGVKD. The CDR3 runs to 13 residues. With V trimmed by 6 bases and J by 2 bases, 3 bases remained unmatched.

V gene TRBV11-2 combines with J gene TRBJ1-1, with a weak D call TRBD1 (5 bases). This CDR3 comprises 13 residues. With 2 bases removed from V and 4 bases from J, the gap between germline ends came to 8 bases. CDR1 SGHAT and CDR2 FQNNGV come from the germline V gene. The CDR3 loop is CASSLTGGTEAFF. The CDR3, as DNA: TGTGCCAGCAGCTTAACCGGGGGCACTGAAGCTTTCTTT. The complete variable domain, with remaining parts taken from reference TRBV11-2 and TRBJ1-1, reads EAGVAQSPRYKIIEKRQSVAFWCNPISGHATLYWYQQILGQGPKLLIQFQNNGVVDDSQLPKDRFSAERLKGVDSTLKIQPAKLEDSAVYLCASSLTGGTEAFFGQGTRLTVV.

This clone qualifies as medium-sized. The rearrangement links TRBV6-2 or TRBV6-3 to TRBJ2-1; no firm D call. The ends were cut back, 4 bases at V and 1 base at J, with 8 bases in the middle. This CDR3 spans 14 amino acids. Per the germline V gene, CDR1 is MNHEY and CDR2 is SVGEGT. The CDR3 protein is CASSLGESYNEQFF. CDR3 nucleotides: TGTGCCAGCAGTTTAGGTGAATCCTACAATGAGCAGTTCTTC.

This clone was detected ten times or more. The V gene is TRBV6-1, the J gene TRBJ2-4; 8 nucleotides line up with TRBD1. Trimming took 6 bases from V and 0 from J; bases not matched to a gene: 4. CDR3 length equals 15 residues. Germline V gene data show CDR1 as MNHNS and CDR2 as SASEGT. CDR3 coding DNA: TGTGCCAGCAGCTTTGGACAGGGAGCCAAAAACATTCAGTACTTC. Its translation is CASSFGQGAKNIQYF.

By proportion, this clone is medium-sized (0.01 to 0.1%). The rearrangement joins TRBV6-1 to TRBJ1-6; no clear D gene. Germline loops: CDR1 MNHNS, CDR2 SASEGT. Trimming left V 6 bases short and J 10 bases short, with 16 bases between. The CDR3 is made up of 14 amino acids. The CDR3: CASRAEVGRSPLHF. The CDR3 nucleotides read TGTGCCAGCAGGGCAGAAGTGGGTCGGTCACCCCTCCACTTT.

This clone was counted at least ten times. The chain combines TRBV5-1 with TRBJ2-2, with D perhaps matching TRBD1 (6 bases). The V end was cut by 0 bases, the J end by 2 bases, with 8 bases between. CDR3 length: 15 residues. CDR1 is SGHRS, CDR2 YFSETQ, per germline. CDR3 nucleotides: TGCGCCAGCAGCTTGGCCAGGGGAAACACCGGGGAGCTGTTTTTT. The encoded protein is CASSLARGNTGELFF.

The CDR3 region has the DNA TGTGCCTTCGATCCGGGACAGGGACATTGCTACACCTTC. This translates into CAFDPGQGHCYTF. The chain has TRBV30 and TRBJ1-2; TRBD1 aligns across 9 bases. Germline assignment: CDR1 GTSNPN and CDR2 SVGIG (reference sequence). V was pared by 7 bases and J by 9 bases, with 12 bases of the junction left unmatched. The CDR3 is 13 amino acids.

Ten or more counts support this clone. The J gene is TRBJ2-7, the V gene TRBV7-9; tentative D call: TRBD2 (5 bases). Germline values: CDR1 SEHNR, CDR2 FQNEAQ (reference sequence). This CDR3 spans 14 amino acids. Trimming pared 4 bases from V and 6 bases from J, leaving 16 bases between. The CDR3 here is CASSSRATGGEQYF. The CDR3 bases are TGTGCCAGCAGCTCGAGGGCTACGGGCGGCGAGCAGTACTTC. The full variable domain, rest sourced from reference TRBV7-9 and TRBJ2-7, is DTGVSQNPRHKITKRGQNVTFRCDPISEHNRLYWYRQTLGQGPEFLTYFQNEAQLEKSRLLSDRFSAERPKGSFSTLEIQRTEQGDSAMYLCASSSRATGGEQYFGPGTRLTVT.

In its sample, this clone was seen many times. V usage is TRBV7-3 and J usage is TRBJ2-3, with 8 positions matching TRBD2. Germline V gene data show CDR1 as SGHTA and CDR2 as FQGTGA. The CDR3 loop spans 16 amino acids. Germline trimming cut 6 bases from V and 4 bases from J; bases unmatched to any gene: 12. CDR3 coding DNA: TGTGCCAGCAGTTCGAAGACGGGGGGGTTCGCAGATACGCAGTATTTT. Translated: CASSSKTGGFADTQYF.

By frequency in the sample, this clone is medium-sized. The CDR3 here is CASSLGDPGREKLFF. Here the CDR3 DNA reads TGCGCCAGCAGCTTGGGGGACCCCGGACGGGAAAAACTGTTTTTT. The chain is built from TRBV5-1 and TRBJ1-4; D is possibly TRBD1 (5 bases). The CDR3 loop spans 15 amino acids. Trimming removed 0 bases from V and 8 bases from J, with 14 bases in between. The germline V gene has CDR1 SGHRS and CDR2 YFSETQ.

This clone is medium-sized. The chain joins TRBV19 to TRBJ2-1; 9 nucleotides align to TRBD2. Germline V gene sequence: CDR1 LNHDA, CDR2 SQIVND (reference sequence). V gave up 1 base and J gave up 4 bases; unmatched junction bases: 11. The CDR3 is made up of 18 amino acids. The CDR3 sequence is CASSIGSGGRQIYNEQFF. The CDR3 DNA follows: TGTGCCAGTAGTATAGGTAGCGGGGGACGACAAATTTACAATGAGCAGTTCTTC.

This clone is medium-sized (0.01 to 0.1%) by share. This rearrangement joins TRBV11-2 to TRBJ1-1; D unclear. The CDR3 spans 13 residues. Trimming took 0 bases from V and 5 from J, leaving 7 bases between them. Germline V CDR1 and CDR2: SGHAT, FQNNGV. The CDR3 DNA is TGTGCCAGCAGCTTAGATATTGATACTGAAGCTTTCTTT. Its translation: CASSLDIDTEAFF.

This clone was picked up many times. Additional DNA sequences in this sample encode the identical CDR3. This sequence joins TRBV6-4 and TRBJ2-1; D may correspond to TRBD1 or TRBD2 (5 bases each). CDR1 and CDR2 (germline): MRHNA, SNTAGT. V was cut by 4 bases and J by 9 bases, with 13 bases left in between. CDR3 size: 13 residues. The DNA of the CDR3 is TGTGCCAGCAGTGCAGGGAGCGCGGGTGAGCAGTTCTTC. Protein product: CASSAGSAGEQFF.

This clone is medium-sized (0.01 to 0.1%) within its sample. V gene TRBV5-1 combines with J gene TRBJ2-1; 13 nucleotides agree with TRBD2. CDR1 is SGHRS, CDR2 YFSETQ, per germline. This CDR3 comprises 16 residues. J gave up 8 bases and V 4 bases, and 9 bases lay outside the gene matches. The CDR3 here is CASSKQLAGGFDEQFF. For the CDR3, the DNA is TGCGCCAGCAGCAAACAACTAGCGGGGGGGTTCGATGAGCAGTTCTTC.

This clone was picked up a small number of times. Relative to the germline gene, one junction end is altered; a read error may explain this. This CDR3 reads CASLSGTGEGERYF. CDR3 sequence (DNA): TGTGCCAGCTTATCCGGGACAGGGGAGGGAGAGCGGTACTTC. This chain joins TRBV6-1 and TRBJ2-7; 10 nucleotides align to TRBD1. CDR3 length equals 14 residues. CDR1 and CDR2 (germline): MNHNS, SASEGT.

In its sample, this clone ranks as medium-sized. The chain joins TRBV20-1 to TRBJ2-3, with 11 nucleotides matching TRBD2. This CDR3 is 17 amino acids long. The germline V gene encodes CDR1 DFQATT and CDR2 SNEGSKA (reference sequence). Trimming cost V 3 bases and J 0 bases; bases outside gene matches: 8. The CDR3 nucleotides read TGCAGTGCTAGGGGACTAACTAGCGGGGGAAGCACAGATACGCAGTATTTT. Amino acids: CSARGLTSGGSTDTQYF.

This chain uses TRBV27 with TRBJ2-3; 12 bases map to TRBD2. Trimming took 7 bases from V and 1 from J; bases not matched to a gene: 12. The germline CDR1 and CDR2 sequences are MNHEY and SMNVEV (reference sequence). This CDR3 spans 18 amino acids. CDR3: CASTPGTSGLGGTDTQYF. The CDR3 region has the DNA TGTGCCAGCACCCCTGGGACTAGCGGGTTAGGCGGCACAGATACGCAGTATTTT.

This clone has ten or more counts. The DNA for the CDR3 is TGTGCCAGCAGCCCCTACAGGGGCGAGAATGAAAAACTGTTTTTT. Residues: CASSPYRGENEKLFF. The chain combines TRBV5-4 with TRBJ1-4; 7 nucleotides line up with TRBD1. Germline values: CDR1 SGHNT, CDR2 YYREEE (reference sequence). After removal of 4 bases from V and 5 bases from J, the junction contained 8 bases not matched to a gene. The CDR3 is 15 amino acids.

This clone was seen repeatedly, ten times or more. The chain links TRBV14 to TRBJ1-4, with D maybe TRBD1 (5 bases). Deletions cut 1 base from V and 8 bases from J, with 14 bases between. The length of the CDR3 is 15 residues. Per the germline V gene, CDR1 is SGHDN and CDR2 is FVKESK. Written as DNA, the CDR3 is TGTGCCAGCAGCCAAGCCGGGACGGCAATCGAAAAACTGTTTTTT. This codes for CASSQAGTAIEKLFF.

This clone was seen ten or more times. The V and J genes are TRBV24-1 and TRBJ2-1, with 13 bases identical to TRBD2. This CDR3 contains 15 residues. The J segment lost 10 bases and the V segment lost 12 bases, leaving 14 bases of the junction unmatched. Germline V gene sequence: CDR1 KGHDR, CDR2 SFDVKD. CDR3 in DNA: TGTGCCTCATCAACCGGGACTAGCGGGAATCAAGAGCAGTTCTTC. Translating it yields CASSTGTSGNQEQFF.

This clone was recorded many times. V and J are TRBV7-6 and TRBJ1-4; TRBD1 agrees at 9 bases. The CDR3 is 17 residues long. V gave up 7 bases and J gave up 7 bases; unmatched junction bases: 16. CDR1 and CDR2 (germline): SGHVS, FNYEAQ. The CDR3 region has the DNA TGTGCCAGCACTGACGGGACAGGGAGGAAAAATGGTGAAAAACTGTTTTTT. Translating gives CASTDGTGRKNGEKLFF.

This clone was picked up a small number of times. This chain links TRBV30 with TRBJ1-2; D gene uncertain. The germline CDR1 and CDR2 sequences are GTSNPN and SVGIG (reference sequence). V dropped 0 bases and J dropped 8 bases, with 7 bases sitting between them. The CDR3 extends over 11 amino acids. CDR3 bases: TGTGCCTGGAGTGTACGAGGAGGCTACACCTTC. Its translation is CAWSVRGGYTF.

This clone occurred many times. This chain connects TRBV7-2 to TRBJ2-1; 10 bases agree with TRBD2. V was clipped by 5 bases and J by 4 bases; unmatched bases: 11. CDR3 length equals 17 residues. CDR1 is SGHTA, CDR2 FQGNSA, per germline. The CDR3: CASSLQFGLAEYNEQFF. The CDR3, as DNA: TGTGCCAGCAGCCTTCAATTTGGACTAGCGGAATACAATGAGCAGTTCTTC.

V is TRBV11-2 and J is TRBJ2-3, with TRBD1 matching 11 bases. Germline-derived CDR1 and CDR2 are SGHAT and FQNNGV. V gave up 1 base and J gave up 6 bases; unmatched junction bases: 6. The CDR3 totals 16 residues. CDR3 sequence (DNA): TGTGCCAGCAGCTTAGGGACAGGGGGCTCCCCGGATACGCAGTATTTT. It specifies CASSLGTGGSPDTQYF.

This chain connects TRBV6-1 to TRBJ1-6; D gene uncertain. V was shortened by 4 bases and J by 9 bases, with 10 bases between the two germline ends. The germline gives CDR1 MNHNS, CDR2 SASEGT. The CDR3 is made up of 13 amino acids. The CDR3 nucleotides are TGTGCCAGCAGTGTTGCTATAAGTTCACCCCTCCACTTT. It is translated as CASSVAISSPLHF.

This chain links TRBV20-1 with TRBJ2-1; the D gene is possibly TRBD2 (6 bases). Trimming removed 5 bases from V and 0 bases from J, with 17 bases in between. Germline CDR1 is DFQATT and CDR2 is SNEGSKA (reference sequence). The CDR3 contains 16 residues. CDR3 residues: CSAHRLACPSYNEQFF. CDR3 sequence (DNA): TGCAGTGCTCATCGTCTAGCGTGTCCCTCCTACAATGAGCAGTTCTTC.

This clone ranks as medium-sized (0.01 to 0.1%). V gene TRBV6-1 combines with J gene TRBJ2-7, with 10 positions matching TRBD2. This CDR3 region has 15 residues. Per the germline V gene, CDR1 is MNHNS and CDR2 is SASEGT. Trimming cost V 1 base and J 2 bases; bases outside gene matches: 2. DNA of the CDR3: TGTGCCAGCAGTGAAGAGAGCGGGGGGGCCTACGAGCAGTACTTC. It translates to CASSEESGGAYEQYF.

This clone has a count of ten or more. The V gene is TRBV7-9, the J gene TRBJ2-1; 7 bases match TRBD2. J gave up 5 bases and V 5 bases, and 9 bases lay outside the gene matches. There are 15 residues in the CDR3. Germline V CDR1 and CDR2: SEHNR, FQNEAQ (reference sequence). This chain's CDR3 is CASSPGGERNNEQFF. CDR3 sequence (DNA): TGTGCCAGCAGCCCTGGGGGGGAGAGAAACAATGAGCAGTTCTTC.

This clone was seen more than once but under ten times. The chain recombines TRBV6-5 with TRBJ2-7; TRBD1 agrees at 9 bases. The J segment lost 3 bases and the V segment lost 2 bases, leaving 5 bases of the junction unmatched. The CDR3 is made up of 15 amino acids. Looked up from germline, CDR1 is MNHEY and CDR2 is SVGAGI. CDR3 protein: CASSYRATGGYEQYF. The CDR3 DNA reads as TGTGCCAGCAGTTACCGGGCGACAGGGGGCTACGAGCAGTACTTC.

This clone was detected only once. The chain carries TRBV20-1 and TRBJ2-3; D possibly uses TRBD1 or TRBD2 (6 bases each). CDR3 length equals 14 residues. The germline V and J ends were trimmed by 3 bases and 6 bases, with 16 bases remaining between them. Germline V gives CDR1 DFQATT, CDR2 SNEGSKA (reference sequence). The CDR3 here is CSASGGLALDTQYF. The CDR3 bases are TGCAGTGCTAGTGGGGGGCTAGCCCTCGATACGCAGTATTTT.